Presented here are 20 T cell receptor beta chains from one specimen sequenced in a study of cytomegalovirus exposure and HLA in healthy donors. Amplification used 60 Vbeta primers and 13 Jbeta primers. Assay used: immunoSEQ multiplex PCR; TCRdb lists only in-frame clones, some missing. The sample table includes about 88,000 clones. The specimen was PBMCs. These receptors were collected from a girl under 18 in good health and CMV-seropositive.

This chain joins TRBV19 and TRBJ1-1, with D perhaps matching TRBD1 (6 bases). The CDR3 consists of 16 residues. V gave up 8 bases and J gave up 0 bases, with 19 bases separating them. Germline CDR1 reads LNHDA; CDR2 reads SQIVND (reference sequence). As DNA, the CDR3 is TGTGCCAGTGCACGGACAGTGGGGAGAATGAACACTGAAGCTTTCTTT. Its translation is CASARTVGRMNTEAFF. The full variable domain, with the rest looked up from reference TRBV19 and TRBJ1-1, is DGGITQSPKYLFRKEGQNVTLSCEQNLNHDAMYWYRQDPGQGLRLIYYSQIVNDFQKGDIAEGYSVSREKKESFPLTVTSAQKNPTAFYLCASARTVGRMNTEAFFGQGTRLTVV.

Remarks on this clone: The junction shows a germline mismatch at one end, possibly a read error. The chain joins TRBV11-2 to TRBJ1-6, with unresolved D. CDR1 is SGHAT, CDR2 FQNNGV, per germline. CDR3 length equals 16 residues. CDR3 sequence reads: CASSLYGVGEDSPLHF. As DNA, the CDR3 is TGTGCCAGCAGCTTATACGGGGTCGGGGAGGATTCACCCCTACACTTT.

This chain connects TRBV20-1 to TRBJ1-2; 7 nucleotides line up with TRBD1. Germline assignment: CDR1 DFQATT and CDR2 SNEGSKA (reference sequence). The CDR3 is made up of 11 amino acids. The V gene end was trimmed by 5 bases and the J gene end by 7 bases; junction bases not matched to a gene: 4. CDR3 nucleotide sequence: TGCAGTGCTGGAACAGGGGTTGGCTACACCTTC. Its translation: CSAGTGVGYTF.

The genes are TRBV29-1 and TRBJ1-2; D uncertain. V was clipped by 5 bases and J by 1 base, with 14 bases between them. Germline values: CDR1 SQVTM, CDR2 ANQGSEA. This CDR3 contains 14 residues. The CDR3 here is CSVRESVNNYGYTF. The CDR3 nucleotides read TGCAGCGTTCGGGAATCAGTGAATAACTATGGCTACACCTTC.

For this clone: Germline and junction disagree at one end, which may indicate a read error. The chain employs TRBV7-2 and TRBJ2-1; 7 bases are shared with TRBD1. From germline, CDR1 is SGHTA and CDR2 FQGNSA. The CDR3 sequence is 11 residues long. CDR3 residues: CARSSRQGQFF. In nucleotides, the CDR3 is TGTGCCAGAAGCTCCCGACAGGGGCAGTTCTTC.

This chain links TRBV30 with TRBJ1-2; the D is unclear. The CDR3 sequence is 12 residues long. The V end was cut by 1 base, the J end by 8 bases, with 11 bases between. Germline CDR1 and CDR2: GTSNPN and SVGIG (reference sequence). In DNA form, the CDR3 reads TGTGCCTGGAGTGCCCGGGGTCAGGGCTACACCTTC. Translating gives CAWSARGQGYTF. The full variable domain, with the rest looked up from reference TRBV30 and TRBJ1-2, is SQTIHQWPATLVQPVGSPLSLECTVEGTSNPNLYWYRQAAGRGLQLLFYSVGIGQISSEVPQNLSASRPQDRQFILSSKKLLLSDSGFYLCAWSARGQGYTFGSGTRLTVV.

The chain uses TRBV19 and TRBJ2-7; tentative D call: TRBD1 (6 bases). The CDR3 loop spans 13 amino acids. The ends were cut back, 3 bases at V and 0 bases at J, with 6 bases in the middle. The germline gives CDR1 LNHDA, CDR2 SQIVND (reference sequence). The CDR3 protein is CASSMDSSYEQYF. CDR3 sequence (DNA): TGTGCCAGTAGTATGGACAGCTCCTACGAGCAGTACTTC.

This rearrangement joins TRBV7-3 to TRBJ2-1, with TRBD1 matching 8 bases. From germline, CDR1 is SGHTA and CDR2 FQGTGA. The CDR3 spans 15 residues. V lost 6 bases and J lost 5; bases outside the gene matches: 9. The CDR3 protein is CASSPTGTGNNEQFF. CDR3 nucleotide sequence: TGTGCCAGCAGTCCTACCGGGACAGGAAACAATGAGCAGTTCTTC. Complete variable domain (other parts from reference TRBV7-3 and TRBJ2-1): GAGVSQTPSNKVTEKGKYVELRCDPISGHTALYWYRQSLGQGPEFLIYFQGTGAADDSGLPNDRFFAVRPEGSVSTLKIQRTERGDSAVYLCASSPTGTGNNEQFFGPGTRLTVL.

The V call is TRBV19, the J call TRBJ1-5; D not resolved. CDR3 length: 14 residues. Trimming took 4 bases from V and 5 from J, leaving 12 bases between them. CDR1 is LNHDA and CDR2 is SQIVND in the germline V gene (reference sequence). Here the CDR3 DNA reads TGTGCCAGTAGTACCCCGGGAAGCGATCAGCCCCAGCATTTT. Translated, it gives CASSTPGSDQPQHF. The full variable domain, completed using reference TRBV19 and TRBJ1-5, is DGGITQSPKYLFRKEGQNVTLSCEQNLNHDAMYWYRQDPGQGLRLIYYSQIVNDFQKGDIAEGYSVSREKKESFPLTVTSAQKNPTAFYLCASSTPGSDQPQHFGDGTRLSIL.

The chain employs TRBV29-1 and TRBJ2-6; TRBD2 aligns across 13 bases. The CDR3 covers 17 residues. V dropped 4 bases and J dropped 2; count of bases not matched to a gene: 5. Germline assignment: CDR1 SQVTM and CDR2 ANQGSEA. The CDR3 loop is CSVAYGTSGAGANVLTF. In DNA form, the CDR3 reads TGCAGCGTTGCTTATGGGACTAGCGGGGCTGGGGCCAACGTCCTGACTTTC.

DNA for the CDR3: TGCGCCAGCAGCCAAACCTGGACAGGAAACAATCAGCCCCAGCATTTT. It is translated as CASSQTWTGNNQPQHF. The J gene is TRBJ1-5, the V gene TRBV4-3, with 7 bases fitting TRBD1. Losses at the gene ends were 2 bases for V and 3 bases for J; bases not matched to a gene: 7. CDR1 is LGHNA, CDR2 YSLEER, per germline. CDR3 length: 16 amino acids.

CDR3 sequence: CASSIMGSTDTQYF. The CDR3, as DNA: TGTGCCAGTAGTATAATGGGGAGTACAGATACGCAGTATTTT. The rearrangement uses TRBV19 and TRBJ2-3; tentatively, D is TRBD2 (5 bases). This CDR3 has 14 residues. The germline CDR1 and CDR2 sequences are LNHDA and SQIVND (reference sequence). V was cut by 2 bases and J by 3 bases, with 9 bases left in between. The whole variable domain, remainder taken from reference TRBV19 and TRBJ2-3, is DGGITQSPKYLFRKEGQNVTLSCEQNLNHDAMYWYRQDPGQGLRLIYYSQIVNDFQKGDIAEGYSVSREKKESFPLTVTSAQKNPTAFYLCASSIMGSTDTQYFGPGTRLTVL.

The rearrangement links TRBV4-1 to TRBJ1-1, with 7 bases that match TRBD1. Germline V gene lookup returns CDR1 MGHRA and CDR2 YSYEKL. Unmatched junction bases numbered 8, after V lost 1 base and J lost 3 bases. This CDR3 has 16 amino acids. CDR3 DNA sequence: TGCGCCAGCAGCCAAGGACAGGGTAAGGGATACACTGAAGCTTTCTTT. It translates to CASSQGQGKGYTEAFF.

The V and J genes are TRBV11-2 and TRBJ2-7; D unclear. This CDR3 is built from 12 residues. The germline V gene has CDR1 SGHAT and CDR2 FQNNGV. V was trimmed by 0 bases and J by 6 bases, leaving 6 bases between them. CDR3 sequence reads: CASSLDQREQYF. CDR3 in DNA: TGTGCCAGCAGCTTAGATCAGCGCGAGCAGTACTTC.

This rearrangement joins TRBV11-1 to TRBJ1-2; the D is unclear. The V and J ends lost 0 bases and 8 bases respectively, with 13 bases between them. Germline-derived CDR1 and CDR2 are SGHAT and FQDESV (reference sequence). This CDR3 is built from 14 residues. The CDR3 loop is CASSLARRNGGYTF. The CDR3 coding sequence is TGTGCCAGCAGCTTAGCGAGGCGAAACGGAGGCTACACCTTC.

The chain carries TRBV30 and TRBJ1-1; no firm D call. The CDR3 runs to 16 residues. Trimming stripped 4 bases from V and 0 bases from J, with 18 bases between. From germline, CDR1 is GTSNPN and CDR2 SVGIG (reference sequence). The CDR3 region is CAWTLGARGVNTEAFF. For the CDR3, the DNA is TGTGCCTGGACCCTGGGAGCGCGTGGGGTGAACACTGAAGCTTTCTTT.

This CDR3 is CASSPLGGLVAPLHF. The CDR3 DNA follows: TGTGCCAGCAGCCCCCTTGGAGGCCTCGTTGCACCCCTCCACTTT. This sequence joins TRBV14 and TRBJ1-6; D is ambiguous. V lost 4 bases and J 11 bases, leaving 18 bases between the germline ends. The germline CDR1 and CDR2 sequences are SGHDN and FVKESK. The CDR3 is 15 amino acids.

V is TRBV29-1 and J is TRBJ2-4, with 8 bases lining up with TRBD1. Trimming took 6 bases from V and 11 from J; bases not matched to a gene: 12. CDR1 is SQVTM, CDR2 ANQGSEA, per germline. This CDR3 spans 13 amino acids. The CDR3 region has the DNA TGCAGCGTGGGGGGACAGGACCTGGTGGTTCAGTACTTC. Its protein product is CSVGGQDLVVQYF.

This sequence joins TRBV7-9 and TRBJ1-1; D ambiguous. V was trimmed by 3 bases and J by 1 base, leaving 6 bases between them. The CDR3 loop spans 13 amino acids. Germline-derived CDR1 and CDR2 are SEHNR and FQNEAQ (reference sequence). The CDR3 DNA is TGTGCCAGCAGCTTTCGGGGGAACACTGAAGCTTTCTTT. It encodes CASSFRGNTEAFF.

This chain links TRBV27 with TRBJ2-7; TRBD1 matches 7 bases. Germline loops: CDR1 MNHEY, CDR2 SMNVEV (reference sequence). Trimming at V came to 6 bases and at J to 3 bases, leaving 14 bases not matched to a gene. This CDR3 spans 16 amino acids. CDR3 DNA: TGTGCCAGCAGCCCTGATCCCGGGACAGCGCTCTACGAGCAGTACTTC. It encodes CASSPDPGTALYEQYF.